This TCR beta chain is drawn from a study of T cell responses to AZD1222 COVID-19 vaccine. Notes on the study in general: Seropositivity was recorded at baseline in only a handful of AZD1222 recipients.

The table lists this clone with a count of one. Its antigen remains unknown. Doses given second, at about 4 or about 12 weeks, were pooled. The assay was immunoSEQ multiplex PCR, and TCRdb's table has in-frame clones only and misses some. The table records 100,000 to 120,000 clones, around 90% of them present only once. The ends were cut back, 5 bases at V and 9 bases at J, with 13 bases in the middle. Germline values: CDR1 MNHEY, CDR2 SVGAGI. CDR3 length equals 13 residues. The chain employs TRBV6-5 and TRBJ2-2; perhaps TRBD1 as D (6 bases). The TCR comes from an adult who received the AZD1222 COVID-19 vaccine. The sample consisted of peripheral blood, taken 28 days after the second AZD1222 dose. The CDR3 reads CASSQTGLWELFF. The CDR3 nucleotides read TGTGCCAGCAGTCAAACAGGGCTCTGGGAGCTGTTTTTT.